These 27 T cell receptor beta chains were sequenced from one sample in a study of cytomegalovirus exposure and HLA in healthy donors. Primers: 60 Vbeta forward and 13 Jbeta reverse. Profiled with immunoSEQ multiplex PCR; TCRdb holds only in-frame clones, not every one. The sample contains some 180,000 clones, 82% of which appear only once. The specimen sequenced was PBMCs. These receptors were taken from a man aged 40-50 years in good health and CMV-seronegative.

The chain carries TRBV28 and TRBJ2-7; 10 bases match TRBD2. V lost 4 bases, J lost 1 base, and 13 bases stayed unmatched. Germline V gene lookup returns CDR1 MDHEN and CDR2 SYDVKM. The CDR3 runs 18 residues. In DNA, the CDR3 is TGTGCCAGCAGTTCCCTCTTCTCTAGCGGGAGAGAGTCCTACGAGCAGTACTTC. Translation: CASSSLFSSGRESYEQYF. The full variable domain, rest sourced from reference TRBV28 and TRBJ2-7, is DVKVTQSSRYLVKRTGEKVFLECVQDMDHENMFWYRQDPGLGLRLIYFSYDVKMKEKGDIPEGYSVSREKKERFSLILESASTNQTSMYLCASSSLFSSGRESYEQYFGPGTRLTVT.

The V gene is TRBV27, the J gene TRBJ1-1, with D possibly matching TRBD1 (6 bases). The ends were cut back, 8 bases at V and 4 bases at J, with 14 bases in the middle. This CDR3 comprises 13 residues. Germline loops: CDR1 MNHEY, CDR2 SMNVEV (reference sequence). The CDR3 DNA reads TGTGCCAGCGTAAGCAGGGGAGCCACTGAAGCTTTCTTT. This codes for CASVSRGATEAFF.

This sequence joins TRBV11-2 and TRBJ2-3; TRBD2 is a possible D gene (6 bases). CDR3 length: 14 residues. Deletions cut 4 bases from V and 3 bases from J, with 11 bases between. CDR1 is SGHAT, CDR2 FQNNGV, per germline. This chain's CDR3 is CASSSRDSTDTQYF. CDR3 bases: TGTGCCAGCAGCTCCCGGGACTCAACAGATACGCAGTATTTT.

The V call is TRBV7-2, the J call TRBJ2-3, with a weak D call TRBD2 (5 bases). V was pared by 6 bases and J by 7 bases, with 11 bases between. Germline V gene sequence: CDR1 SGHTA, CDR2 FQGNSA. The CDR3 is made up of 12 amino acids. The CDR3 DNA sequence: TGTGCCAGCAGTCCAGGAGGTAATACGCAGTATTTT. Translation: CASSPGGNTQYF. Together with reference TRBV7-2 and TRBJ2-3, the CDR3 gives the full variable domain: GAGVSQSPSNKVTEKGKDVELRCDPISGHTALYWYRQSLGQGLEFLIYFQGNSAPDKSGLPSDRFSAERTGGSVSTLTIQRTQQEDSAVYLCASSPGGNTQYFGPGTRLTVL.

The chain links TRBV27 to TRBJ2-5; D call uncertain. V lost 6 bases and J lost 2, with 13 bases in between. The CDR3 loop spans 14 amino acids. Germline assignment: CDR1 MNHEY and CDR2 SMNVEV (reference sequence). The CDR3 nucleotides read TGTGCCAGCAGCCGACCGGGTCGTCAAGAGACCCAGTACTTC. This gives the protein CASSRPGRQETQYF.

This chain links TRBV28 with TRBJ2-5; D possibly corresponds to TRBD1 (6 bases). The V gene's germline CDR1 is MDHEN and CDR2 SYDVKM. This CDR3 is 16 amino acids long. Trimming removed 6 bases from V and 1 base from J, with 18 bases in between. In DNA, the CDR3 is TGTGCCAGCAGGGACCGCAGGGGCCCCCTCCAAGAGACCCAGTACTTC. Amino acids: CASRDRRGPLQETQYF.

Notes on this clone: This sample also contains other DNA sequences that code for the same CDR3. The genes are TRBV18 and TRBJ2-7; D perhaps matches TRBD2 (6 bases). The CDR3 consists of 14 residues. V was shortened by 3 bases and J by 0 bases, with 9 bases between the two germline ends. Germline CDR1 and CDR2: KGHSH and LQKENI. The CDR3 region is CASSPRGTSYEQYF. In nucleotides, the CDR3 is TGTGCCAGCTCACCTCGCGGGACCTCCTACGAGCAGTACTTC.

The chain is built from TRBV9 and TRBJ1-4; tentative D call: TRBD1 (5 bases). The length of the CDR3 is 14 residues. CDR1 is SGDLS, CDR2 YYNGEE, per germline. Trimming left V 0 bases short and J 7 bases short, with 10 bases between. The CDR3 reads CASSVELGGEKLFF. CDR3 bases: TGTGCCAGCAGCGTAGAACTCGGGGGTGAAAAACTGTTTTTT.

The chain employs TRBV6-1 and TRBJ2-1; D is ambiguous. This CDR3 region has 14 residues. The germline V gene encodes CDR1 MNHNS and CDR2 SASEGT. Trimming shortened V by 8 bases and J by 10 bases, and 21 bases separated the two germline ends. CDR3 loop: CASPPVLGSGEQFF. CDR3 coding DNA: TGTGCCAGCCCCCCAGTCTTGGGCTCCGGCGAGCAGTTCTTC.

The CDR3 DNA follows: TGTGCCAGCAGCTTTTTTACGGGAGGAGAGACCCAGTACTTC. Its protein product is CASSFFTGGETQYF. This rearrangement joins TRBV11-2 to TRBJ2-5; 7 bases line up with TRBD2. V lost 3 bases and J lost 4; bases outside the gene matches: 5. Germline V gives CDR1 SGHAT, CDR2 FQNNGV. The CDR3 contains 14 residues.

V gene TRBV18 combines with J gene TRBJ2-7; D is ambiguous. From germline, CDR1 is KGHSH and CDR2 LQKENI. Trimming cost V 4 bases and J 3 bases, with 7 bases left between them. This CDR3 spans 12 amino acids. The CDR3 region has the DNA TGTGCCAGCTCACAGAACAACTACGAGCAGTACTTC. This translates into CASSQNNYEQYF. The full variable domain, completed using reference TRBV18 and TRBJ2-7, is NAGVMQNPRHLVRRRGQEARLRCSPMKGHSHVYWYRQLPEEGLKFMVYLQKENIIDESGMPKERFSAEFPKEGPSILRIQQVVRGDSAAYFCASSQNNYEQYFGPGTRLTVT.

This chain uses TRBV30 with TRBJ1-4; D perhaps matches TRBD1 (5 bases). Germline assignment: CDR1 GTSNPN and CDR2 SVGIG (reference sequence). The germline V and J ends were trimmed by 4 bases and 6 bases, with 12 bases remaining between them. The CDR3 covers 13 residues. CDR3 in amino acids: CAWNGGGDEKLFF. The CDR3, as DNA: TGTGCCTGGAATGGGGGGGGAGATGAAAAACTGTTTTTT.

The chain links TRBV7-2 to TRBJ2-1, with TRBD2 identical over 9 bases. V lost 1 base to trimming and J lost 2 bases; unmatched junction nucleotides: 6. The CDR3 length is 17 residues. The germline gives CDR1 SGHTA, CDR2 FQGNSA. CDR3 in DNA: TGTGCCAGCAGCTTAGTACGGCTAGCGGGGACCTACAATGAGCAGTTCTTC. As protein: CASSLVRLAGTYNEQFF.

The V gene is TRBV4-1, the J gene TRBJ2-1, with D perhaps TRBD2 (7 bases). V was cut by 1 base and J by 8 bases, with 18 bases left in between. The CDR3 sequence is 16 residues long. Germline values: CDR1 MGHRA, CDR2 YSYEKL. The CDR3 here is CASSQVGGGISHEQFF. CDR3 DNA: TGCGCCAGCAGCCAAGTAGGGGGGGGGATCTCCCATGAGCAGTTCTTC.

The chain has TRBV18 and TRBJ2-7; TRBD2 agrees at 14 bases. The germline CDR1 and CDR2 sequences are KGHSH and LQKENI. The V gene end was trimmed by 6 bases and the J gene end by 2 bases; junction bases not matched to a gene: 6. This CDR3 region has 16 residues. The chain's CDR3 is CASSQSTSGRAYEQYF. The CDR3 bases are TGTGCCAGCTCGCAATCGACTAGCGGGAGGGCCTACGAGCAGTACTTC.

V usage is TRBV11-2 and J usage is TRBJ1-2, with TRBD1 as a possible D gene (6 bases). CDR3 length: 15 amino acids. The germline gives CDR1 SGHAT, CDR2 FQNNGV. The V gene lost 4 bases and the J gene lost 0 bases, with 12 bases spanning the gap. The CDR3 here is CASSYRDTSNYGYTF. The CDR3 DNA reads TGTGCCAGCAGCTACCGGGACACCTCTAACTATGGCTACACCTTC.

The sample holds a few counts of this clone. This rearrangement joins TRBV9 to TRBJ1-1; a weak D match, TRBD1 (5 bases). CDR1 SGDLS and CDR2 YYNGEE come from the germline V gene. Between the trimmed V and J ends, which lost 4 bases and 7 bases, there was a span of 17 bases. The CDR3 loop spans 14 amino acids. For the CDR3, the DNA is TGTGCCAGCAGCATGGAGGGAGGGGCGGATGAAGCTTTCTTT. Its translation: CASSMEGGADEAFF.

The rearrangement links TRBV5-4 to TRBJ2-1, with D possibly matching TRBD2 (6 bases). The CDR3 extends over 12 amino acids. Trimming took 3 bases from V and 10 from J, leaving 11 bases between them. In germline, CDR1 is SGHNT, CDR2 YYREEE (reference sequence). The chain's CDR3 is CASSWDSWEQFF. In DNA, the CDR3 is TGTGCCAGCAGCTGGGACTCTTGGGAGCAGTTCTTC.

This chain connects TRBV9 to TRBJ2-3, with TRBD2 as a possible D gene (6 bases). The CDR3 length is 15 residues. The V gene's germline CDR1 is SGDLS and CDR2 YYNGEE. Trimming shortened V by 0 bases and J by 4 bases, and 12 bases separated the two germline ends. CDR3 amino acids: CASSVGRDSPDTQYF. CDR3 coding DNA: TGTGCCAGCAGCGTAGGGAGGGATAGTCCAGATACGCAGTATTTT.

The chain combines TRBV6-5 with TRBJ2-1, with 12 bases matching TRBD1. This CDR3 is 15 amino acids long. Germline V gene sequence: CDR1 MNHEY, CDR2 SVGAGI. Trimming took 6 bases from V and 7 from J; bases not matched to a gene: 7. In DNA form, the CDR3 reads TGTGCCAGCAGACCCGGGACAGGGGGCGCGAATGAGCAGTTCTTC. Its protein is CASRPGTGGANEQFF.

The chain employs TRBV9 and TRBJ2-3; 9 bases line up with TRBD2. The CDR3 totals 16 residues. V lost 5 bases and J lost 3; bases outside the gene matches: 10. Per the germline V gene, CDR1 is SGDLS and CDR2 is YYNGEE. The CDR3 region has the DNA TGTGCCAGCAGTTTGAGGCGGGAGGGCCTGACAGATACGCAGTATTTT. This codes for CASSLRREGLTDTQYF. Full variable domain (rest looked up from reference TRBV9 and TRBJ2-3): DSGVTQTPKHLITATGQRVTLRCSPRSGDLSVYWYQQSLDQGLQFLIQYYNGEERAKGNILERFSAQQFPDLHSELNLSSLELGDSALYFCASSLRREGLTDTQYFGPGTRLTVL.

This clone has a single count. An end of the junction does not agree with germline; a read error may underlie this. The chain couples TRBV14 to TRBJ2-1; TRBD1 matches 7 bases. CDR1 SGHDN and CDR2 FVKESK come from the germline V gene. The CDR3 has 14 amino acids. The CDR3 sequence: CASSRGQVFDERFF. The CDR3, as DNA: TGTGCCAGCAGCCGCGGACAGGTATTTGATGAGCGGTTCTTC.

V is TRBV5-1 and J is TRBJ1-2; TRBD1 aligns across 12 bases. This CDR3 is built from 15 residues. Losses at the gene ends were 4 bases for V and 3 bases for J; bases not matched to a gene: 4. Germline V gene sequence: CDR1 SGHRS, CDR2 YFSETQ. This chain's CDR3 is CASSPGQGADYGYTF. Written as DNA, the CDR3 is TGCGCCAGCAGCCCGGGACAGGGGGCAGACTATGGCTACACCTTC. The full variable domain, its missing parts supplied by reference TRBV5-1 and TRBJ1-2, is KAGVTQTPRYLIKTRGQQVTLSCSPISGHRSVSWYQQTPGQGLQFLFEYFSETQRNKGNFPGRFSGRQFSNSRSEMNVSTLELGDSALYLCASSPGQGADYGYTFGSGTRLTVV.

The chain links TRBV19 to TRBJ2-7, with D perhaps matching TRBD1 (5 bases). Germline-derived CDR1 and CDR2 are LNHDA and SQIVND (reference sequence). V dropped 6 bases and J dropped 2 bases, with 14 bases sitting between them. The CDR3 totals 14 residues. The CDR3 region has the DNA TGTGCCAGTAGACCACAGGCAGGGACCTACGAGCAGTACTTC. This codes for CASRPQAGTYEQYF.

The CDR3 reads CASSLWVGKGGIGEKLFF. The DNA for the CDR3 is TGTGCCAGCAGTTTATGGGTCGGCAAGGGGGGGATCGGGGAAAAACTGTTTTTT. V and J are TRBV27 and TRBJ1-4, with D maybe TRBD1 (6 bases). Trimming removed 1 base at V and 8 bases at J, with 23 bases between. In germline, CDR1 is MNHEY, CDR2 SMNVEV (reference sequence). The CDR3 has 18 residues.

The gene calls are TRBV7-3 and TRBJ2-3; TRBD1 is a possible D gene (6 bases). CDR1 and CDR2 (germline): SGHTA, FQGTGA. This CDR3 region has 14 residues. Trimming removed 3 bases at V and 1 base at J, with 8 bases between. The CDR3 is CASSFQGRTDTQYF. CDR3 nucleotide sequence: TGTGCCAGCAGCTTTCAGGGGCGCACAGATACGCAGTATTTT.

J is TRBJ2-3 and V is TRBV5-1, with D uncertain. Germline CDR1 is SGHRS and CDR2 is YFSETQ. There are 11 residues in the CDR3. V was pared by 1 base and J by 6 bases, with 3 bases between. This CDR3 is CASSLSDTQYF. DNA of the CDR3: TGCGCCAGCAGCTTGAGCGATACGCAGTATTTT.